The TCR beta chain described here comes from a study of PD-L1 blockade in urothelial cancer. Study at large: The patients first took atezolizumab around 2014, receiving 1,200 mg intravenously every 3 weeks. Each blood sample yielded a median of about 130,000 T cells.

Clones were sequenced by immunoSEQ multiplex PCR, and TCRdb holds only the in-frame ones, with some missing. This sample has roughly 32,000 clones, with around 84% found just once. The CDR3 contains 16 residues. Trimming removed 3 bases at V and 7 bases at J, with 21 bases between. Germline lookup yields CDR1 MGHRA and CDR2 YSYEKL. The chain uses TRBV4-1 and TRBJ1-2; tentatively, D is TRBD1 (6 bases). The receptor comes from a man aged 55 to 70 with urothelial cancer. The specimen was PBMCs, collected around atezolizumab (anti-PD-L1) treatment. CDR3 sequence: CASSHTATGLVGGYTF. CDR3 bases: TGCGCCAGCAGCCACACCGCCACAGGGTTGGTTGGTGGCTACACCTTC.